The 24 T cell receptor beta chains below were found in one sample sequenced in a study of cytomegalovirus exposure and HLA in healthy donors. Primers for the PCR totalled 60 Vbeta and 13 Jbeta. Libraries were prepared by immunoSEQ multiplex PCR; TCRdb keeps only in-frame clonotypes and omits some of them. In the table there are 130,000 to 150,000 clones, about four fifths of which are singletons. Sequencing was performed on PBMCs. These receptors all come from a man aged 35-49 years in good health and CMV-seronegative.

The chain recombines TRBV5-1 with TRBJ2-2; 10 nucleotides match TRBD2. V shed 7 bases, J shed 4 bases, and the junction held 10 bases outside the gene matches. CDR1 SGHRS and CDR2 YFSETQ come from the germline V gene. This CDR3 region has 16 residues. CDR3 DNA sequence: TGCGCCAGCGGCCCCTCTCAGCGGGGGGGCACCGGGGAGCTGTTTTTT. This sequence encodes CASGPSQRGGTGELFF.

This chain links TRBV5-1 with TRBJ2-1; D is unclear. CDR3 size: 13 residues. Germline V gene sequence: CDR1 SGHRS, CDR2 YFSETQ. V was clipped by 7 bases and J by 5 bases, with 13 bases between them. CDR3 in amino acids: CASGVDPNNEQFF. The CDR3 region has the DNA TGCGCCAGCGGAGTAGATCCGAACAATGAGCAGTTCTTC.

J is TRBJ2-5 and V is TRBV5-1; TRBD2 agrees at 8 bases. The germline gives CDR1 SGHRS, CDR2 YFSETQ. The CDR3 length is 15 residues. With 2 bases clipped from V and 1 base from J, the junction kept 4 bases outside the gene matches. CDR3: CASSLRGGFQETQYF. DNA for the CDR3: TGCGCCAGCAGCTTACGCGGGGGGTTCCAAGAGACCCAGTACTTC.

The chain joins TRBV6-5 to TRBJ2-5; 7 bases match TRBD1. The trim removed 10 bases at V and 1 base at J, leaving 9 bases unmatched. The CDR3 loop spans 14 amino acids. The germline V gene has CDR1 MNHEY and CDR2 SVGAGI. CDR3 sequence (DNA): TGTGCCACCAATTTCCCAGGGGGCCAAGAGACCCAGTACTTC. This gives the protein CATNFPGGQETQYF.

The chain carries TRBV19 and TRBJ2-5; a possible D gene is TRBD2 (6 bases). V was clipped by 4 bases and J by 3 bases, with 9 bases between them. The CDR3 loop spans 13 amino acids. Germline V gene sequence: CDR1 LNHDA, CDR2 SQIVND (reference sequence). CDR3 nucleotides: TGTGCCAGTAGTAAGGGACTCAAAGAGACCCAGTACTTC. Its protein product is CASSKGLKETQYF.

This rearrangement joins TRBV27 to TRBJ1-6; D is possibly TRBD1 (6 bases). V gave up 2 bases and J gave up 6 bases, with 20 bases separating them. There are 18 residues in the CDR3. Germline CDR1 MNHEY, CDR2 SMNVEV (reference sequence). The CDR3: CASSLLRNRAFVNSPLHF. The CDR3 DNA follows: TGTGCCAGCAGTTTACTGAGGAACAGGGCCTTCGTTAATTCACCCCTCCACTTT.

The chain uses TRBV28 and TRBJ2-5, with 7 bases matching TRBD2. This CDR3 has 14 residues. Germline loops: CDR1 MDHEN, CDR2 SYDVKM. V was clipped by 9 bases and J by 3 bases; unmatched bases: 10. CDR3 amino acids: CASRDSSGKETQYF. For the CDR3, the DNA is TGTGCCAGTAGAGACTCTAGCGGCAAAGAGACCCAGTACTTC.

The chain uses TRBV5-1 and TRBJ2-7; maybe TRBD1 (7 bases). Germline V CDR1 and CDR2: SGHRS, YFSETQ. CDR3 length: 15 residues. V was pared by 4 bases and J by 3 bases, with 17 bases between. CDR3 in DNA: TGCGCCAGCAGCGGGACCCAGGGGGGTGTCTACGAGCAGTACTTC. It translates to CASSGTQGGVYEQYF.

This clone was recorded a few times. The V call is TRBV5-1, the J call TRBJ2-5; TRBD1 aligns across 8 bases. Germline CDR1 is SGHRS and CDR2 is YFSETQ. This CDR3 has 13 amino acids. Trimming removed 4 bases from V and 3 bases from J; junction bases left unmatched: 2. The CDR3 DNA reads as TGCGCCAGCAGCGCGACAGGGGAAGAGACCCAGTACTTC. Its protein product is CASSATGEETQYF.

The chain carries TRBV27 and TRBJ2-3; D is possibly TRBD1 (6 bases). The CDR3 consists of 16 residues. V lost 0 bases, J lost 2 bases, and 12 bases lay in between. The germline V gene has CDR1 MNHEY and CDR2 SMNVEV (reference sequence). This CDR3 reads CASSLSVTGHTDTQYF. As DNA, the CDR3 is TGTGCCAGCAGTTTATCCGTGACAGGACACACAGATACGCAGTATTTT.

The chain is built from TRBV7-8 and TRBJ1-5; TRBD1 aligns across 9 bases. The CDR3 is made up of 16 amino acids. Germline loops: CDR1 SGHVS, CDR2 FQNEAQ. V shed 1 base, J shed 7 bases, and the junction held 8 bases outside the gene matches. CDR3 region: CASSLGGGQGYQPQHF. For the CDR3, the DNA is TGTGCCAGCAGCTTAGGTGGGGGACAGGGCTACCAGCCCCAGCATTTT.

The chain couples TRBV9 to TRBJ2-5, with 12 bases aligning to TRBD2. Germline V gives CDR1 SGDLS, CDR2 YYNGEE. There are 16 residues in the CDR3. Trimming cost V 4 bases and J 5 bases; bases outside gene matches: 9. The CDR3, as DNA: TGTGCCAGCAGCTCCCTTGGACTAGCGGGGTGGGAGACCCAGTACTTC. It codes for CASSSLGLAGWETQYF.

V is TRBV21-1 and J is TRBJ2-1; TRBD2 is taken as the D call from the table, unchecked against the DNA. TRBV21-1 constitutes a pseudogene. The CDR3 is made up of 18 amino acids. The CDR3 DNA follows: TGTGCCAGCAGCAAAGCTGCTAGCGGGGGGTGCTCCTACAATGAGCAGTTCTTC. It specifies CASSKAASGGCSYNEQFF.

This chain connects TRBV7-2 to TRBJ2-7; 10 bases align to TRBD1. The CDR3 extends over 14 amino acids. The V gene's germline CDR1 is SGHTA and CDR2 FQGNSA. With V trimmed by 3 bases and J by 4 bases, 3 bases remained unmatched. This CDR3 is CASSFRGQGYEQYF. The CDR3 DNA follows: TGTGCCAGCAGCTTCCGGGGACAGGGGTACGAGCAGTACTTC.

The CDR3 DNA sequence: TGTGCCAGCAAAGTGAAGGGGCGGAACTATGGCTACACCTTC. This translates into CASKVKGRNYGYTF. J is TRBJ1-2 and V is TRBV28, with D perhaps TRBD1 (5 bases). Germline lookup yields CDR1 MDHEN and CDR2 SYDVKM. CDR3 length: 14 residues. V dropped 7 bases and J dropped 2 bases, with 14 bases sitting between them.

This chain links TRBV9 with TRBJ2-2; 13 positions match TRBD2. V trimming: 4 bases; J trimming: 7 bases; junction bases outside the gene matches: 13. The CDR3 is made up of 18 amino acids. Germline V gives CDR1 SGDLS, CDR2 YYNGEE. CDR3 sequence (DNA): TGTGCCAGCAGCCGGACTAGCGGGGGCGGGTCAGTGTACGGGGAGCTGTTTTTT. It translates to CASSRTSGGGSVYGELFF.

The gene calls are TRBV6-1 and TRBJ2-7, with 8 nucleotides matching TRBD2. V lost 5 bases to trimming and J lost 5 bases; unmatched junction nucleotides: 8. This CDR3 region has 14 residues. In germline, CDR1 is MNHNS, CDR2 SASEGT. The CDR3 reads CASSPGLVLHEQYF. Here the CDR3 DNA reads TGTGCCAGCAGTCCGGGACTAGTGTTACACGAGCAGTACTTC.

V and J are TRBV6-1 and TRBJ1-5; possible D gene TRBD1, 5 bases. The CDR3 is made up of 15 amino acids. The germline V and J ends were trimmed by 1 base and 4 bases, with 11 bases remaining between them. Looked up from germline, CDR1 is MNHNS and CDR2 is SASEGT. The CDR3 region is CASSEGQGGNQPQHF. The CDR3 DNA sequence: TGTGCCAGCAGTGAAGGCCAGGGCGGAAATCAGCCCCAGCATTTT.

The chain links TRBV27 to TRBJ1-2; tentatively, D is TRBD1 (5 bases). V lost 5 bases and J lost 2, with 6 bases in between. Germline CDR1 MNHEY, CDR2 SMNVEV (reference sequence). The CDR3 runs to 12 residues. CDR3 coding DNA: TGTGCCAGCAGTGACAGCAACTATGGCTACACCTTC. Protein: CASSDSNYGYTF.

The chain couples TRBV28 to TRBJ2-3, with 8 bases identical to TRBD1. The CDR3 runs 15 residues. V trimming: 8 bases; J trimming: 3 bases; junction bases outside the gene matches: 10. Germline V gene lookup returns CDR1 MDHEN and CDR2 SYDVKM. This CDR3 reads CASGGQGLITDTQYF. In DNA form, the CDR3 reads TGTGCCAGCGGTGGACAGGGTCTCATTACAGATACGCAGTATTTT.

The chain joins TRBV7-2 to TRBJ1-5; perhaps TRBD1 as D (6 bases). The V gene's germline CDR1 is SGHTA and CDR2 FQGNSA. This CDR3 has 14 amino acids. V was shortened by 5 bases and J by 4 bases, with 12 bases between the two germline ends. CDR3 coding DNA: TGTGCCAGCAGCGGGGGCGGGGGGAATCAGCCCCAGCATTTT. Its translation: CASSGGGGNQPQHF.

The V call is TRBV6-5, the J call TRBJ1-1, with D possibly being TRBD1 (6 bases). The CDR3 extends over 13 amino acids. Trimming removed 2 bases at V and 14 bases at J, with 18 bases between. Germline V gives CDR1 MNHEY, CDR2 SVGAGI. The CDR3 region has the DNA TGTGCCAGCAGTTACGACAGGCCCACTGAACTCTTCTTT. It specifies CASSYDRPTELFF.

The rearrangement uses TRBV2 and TRBJ2-2; TRBD1 might be the D (5 bases). Germline CDR1 is SNHLY and CDR2 is FYNNEI. The CDR3 has 13 amino acids. The V gene lost 5 bases and the J gene lost 6 bases, with 10 bases spanning the gap. The CDR3 loop reads CASSYIQAGELFF. CDR3 coding DNA: TGTGCCAGCAGTTACATACAGGCCGGGGAGCTGTTTTTT.

The chain recombines TRBV25-1 with TRBJ1-2, with D perhaps TRBD1 (6 bases). V dropped 6 bases and J dropped 4 bases, with 12 bases sitting between them. The CDR3 is 13 amino acids. Germline CDR1 MGHDK, CDR2 SYGVNS. CDR3 bases: TGTGCCAGCAGCCCGACAGGTGGCTATGGCTACACCTTC. It encodes CASSPTGGYGYTF.